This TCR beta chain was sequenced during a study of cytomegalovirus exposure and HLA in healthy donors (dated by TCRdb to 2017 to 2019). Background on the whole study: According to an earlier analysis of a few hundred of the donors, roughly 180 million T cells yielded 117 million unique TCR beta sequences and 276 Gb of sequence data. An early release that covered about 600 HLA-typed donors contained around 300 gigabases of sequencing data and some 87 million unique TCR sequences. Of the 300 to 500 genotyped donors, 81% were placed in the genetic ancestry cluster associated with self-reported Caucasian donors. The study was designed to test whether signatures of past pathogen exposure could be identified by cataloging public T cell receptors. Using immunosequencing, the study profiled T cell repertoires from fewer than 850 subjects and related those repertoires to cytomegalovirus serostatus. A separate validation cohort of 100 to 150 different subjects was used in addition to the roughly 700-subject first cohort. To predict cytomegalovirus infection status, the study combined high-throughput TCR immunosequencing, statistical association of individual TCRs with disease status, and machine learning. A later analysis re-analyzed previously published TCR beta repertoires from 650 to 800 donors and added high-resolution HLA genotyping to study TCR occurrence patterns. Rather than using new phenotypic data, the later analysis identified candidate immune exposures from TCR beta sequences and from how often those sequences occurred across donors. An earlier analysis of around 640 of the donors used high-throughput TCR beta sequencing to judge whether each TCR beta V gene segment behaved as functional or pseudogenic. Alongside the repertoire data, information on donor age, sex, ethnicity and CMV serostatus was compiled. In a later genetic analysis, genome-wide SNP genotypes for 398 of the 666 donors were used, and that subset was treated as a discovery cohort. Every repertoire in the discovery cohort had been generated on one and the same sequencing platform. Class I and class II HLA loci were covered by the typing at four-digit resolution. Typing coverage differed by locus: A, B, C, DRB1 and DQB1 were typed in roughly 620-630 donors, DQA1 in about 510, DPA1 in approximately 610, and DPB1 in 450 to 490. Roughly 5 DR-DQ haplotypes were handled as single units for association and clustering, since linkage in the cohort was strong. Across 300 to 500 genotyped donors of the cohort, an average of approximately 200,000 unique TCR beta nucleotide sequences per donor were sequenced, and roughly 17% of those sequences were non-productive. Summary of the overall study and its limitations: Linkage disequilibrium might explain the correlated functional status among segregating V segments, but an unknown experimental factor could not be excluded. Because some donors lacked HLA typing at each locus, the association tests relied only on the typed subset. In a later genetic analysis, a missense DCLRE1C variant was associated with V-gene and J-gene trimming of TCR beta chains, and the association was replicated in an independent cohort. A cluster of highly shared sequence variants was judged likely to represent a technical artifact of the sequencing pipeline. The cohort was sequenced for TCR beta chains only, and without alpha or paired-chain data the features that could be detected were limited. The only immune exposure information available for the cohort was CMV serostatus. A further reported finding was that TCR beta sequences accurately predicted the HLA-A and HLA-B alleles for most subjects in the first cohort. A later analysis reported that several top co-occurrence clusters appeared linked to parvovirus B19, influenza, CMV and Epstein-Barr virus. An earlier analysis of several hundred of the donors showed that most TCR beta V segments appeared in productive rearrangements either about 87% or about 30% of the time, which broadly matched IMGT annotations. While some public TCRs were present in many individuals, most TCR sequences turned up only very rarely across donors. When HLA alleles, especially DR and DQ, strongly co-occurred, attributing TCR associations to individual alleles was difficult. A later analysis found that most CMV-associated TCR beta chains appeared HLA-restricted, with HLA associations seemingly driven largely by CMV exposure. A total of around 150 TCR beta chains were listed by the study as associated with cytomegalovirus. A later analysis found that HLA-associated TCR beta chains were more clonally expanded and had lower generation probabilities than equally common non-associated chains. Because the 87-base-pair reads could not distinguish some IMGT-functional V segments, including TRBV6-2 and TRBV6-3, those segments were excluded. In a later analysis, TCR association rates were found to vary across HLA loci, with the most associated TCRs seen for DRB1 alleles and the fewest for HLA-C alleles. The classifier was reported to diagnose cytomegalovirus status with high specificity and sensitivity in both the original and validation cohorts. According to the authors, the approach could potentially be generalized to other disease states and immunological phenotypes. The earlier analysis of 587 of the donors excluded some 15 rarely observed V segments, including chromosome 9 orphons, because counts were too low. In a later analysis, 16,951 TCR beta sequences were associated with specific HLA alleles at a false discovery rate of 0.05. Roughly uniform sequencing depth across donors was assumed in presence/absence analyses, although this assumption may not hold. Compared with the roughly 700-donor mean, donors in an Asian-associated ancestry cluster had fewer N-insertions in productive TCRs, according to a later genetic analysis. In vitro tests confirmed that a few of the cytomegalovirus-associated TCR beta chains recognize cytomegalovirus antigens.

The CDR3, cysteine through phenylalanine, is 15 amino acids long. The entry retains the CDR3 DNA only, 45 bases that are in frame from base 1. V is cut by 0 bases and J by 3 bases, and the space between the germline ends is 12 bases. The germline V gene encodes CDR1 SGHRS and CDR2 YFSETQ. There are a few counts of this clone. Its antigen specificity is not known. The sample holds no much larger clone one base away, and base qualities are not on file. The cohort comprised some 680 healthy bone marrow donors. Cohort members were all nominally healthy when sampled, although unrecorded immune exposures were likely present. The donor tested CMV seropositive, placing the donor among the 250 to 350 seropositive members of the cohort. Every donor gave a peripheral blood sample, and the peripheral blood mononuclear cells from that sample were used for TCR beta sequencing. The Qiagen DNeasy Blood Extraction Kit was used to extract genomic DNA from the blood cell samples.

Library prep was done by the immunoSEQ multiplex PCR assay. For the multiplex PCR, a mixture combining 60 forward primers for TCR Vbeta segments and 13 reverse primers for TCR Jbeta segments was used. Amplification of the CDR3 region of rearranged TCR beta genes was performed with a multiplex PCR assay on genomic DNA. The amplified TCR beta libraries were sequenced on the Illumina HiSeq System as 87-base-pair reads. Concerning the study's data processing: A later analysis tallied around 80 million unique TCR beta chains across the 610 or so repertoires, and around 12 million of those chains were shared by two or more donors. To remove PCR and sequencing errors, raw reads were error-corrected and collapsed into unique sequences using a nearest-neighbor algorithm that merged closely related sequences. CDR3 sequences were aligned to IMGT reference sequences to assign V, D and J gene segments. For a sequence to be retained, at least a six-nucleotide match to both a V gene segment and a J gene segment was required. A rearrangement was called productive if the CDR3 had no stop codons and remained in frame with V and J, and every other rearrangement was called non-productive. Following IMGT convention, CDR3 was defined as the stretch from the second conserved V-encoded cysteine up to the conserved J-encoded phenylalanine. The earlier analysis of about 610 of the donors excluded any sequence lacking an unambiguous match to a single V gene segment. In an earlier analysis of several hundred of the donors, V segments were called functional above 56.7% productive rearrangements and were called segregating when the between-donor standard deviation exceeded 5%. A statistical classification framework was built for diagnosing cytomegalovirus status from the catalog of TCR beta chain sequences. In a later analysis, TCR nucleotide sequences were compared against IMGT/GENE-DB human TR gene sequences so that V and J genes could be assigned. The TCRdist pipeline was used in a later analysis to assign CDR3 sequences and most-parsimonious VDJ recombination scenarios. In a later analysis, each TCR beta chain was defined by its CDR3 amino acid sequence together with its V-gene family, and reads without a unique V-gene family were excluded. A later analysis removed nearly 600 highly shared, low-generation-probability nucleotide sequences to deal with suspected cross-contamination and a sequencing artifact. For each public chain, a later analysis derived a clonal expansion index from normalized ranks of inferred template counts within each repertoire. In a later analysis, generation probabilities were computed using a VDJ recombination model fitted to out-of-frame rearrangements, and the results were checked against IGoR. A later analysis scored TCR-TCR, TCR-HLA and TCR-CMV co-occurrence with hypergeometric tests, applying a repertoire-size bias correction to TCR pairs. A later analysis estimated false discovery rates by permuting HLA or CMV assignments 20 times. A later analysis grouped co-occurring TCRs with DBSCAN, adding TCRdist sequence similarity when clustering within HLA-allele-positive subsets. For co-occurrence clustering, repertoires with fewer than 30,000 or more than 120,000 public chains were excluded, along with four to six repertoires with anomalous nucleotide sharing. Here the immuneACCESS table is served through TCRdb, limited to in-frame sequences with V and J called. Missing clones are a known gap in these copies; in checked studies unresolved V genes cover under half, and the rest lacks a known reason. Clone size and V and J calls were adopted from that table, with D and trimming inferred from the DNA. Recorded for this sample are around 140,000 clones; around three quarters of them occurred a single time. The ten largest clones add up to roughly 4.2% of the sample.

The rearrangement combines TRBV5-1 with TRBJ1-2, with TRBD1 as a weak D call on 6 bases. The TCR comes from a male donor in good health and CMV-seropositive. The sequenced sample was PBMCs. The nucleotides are TGCGCCAGCAGCTTGGTCGGCAGGGGATACTATGGCTACACCTTC. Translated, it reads CASSLVGRGYYGYTF.